A single sample is the source of the 14 T cell receptor beta chains below, sequenced in a study of T cells in Graves' hyperthyroidism and ophthalmopathy. Amplified regions were TCR beta CDR3 sequences from RNA transcripts. The TCR CDR3 was amplified in a first-round RT-PCR using the HTBI primer set. MiXCR, applied by TCRdb to the multiplex PCR reads, yields one record per CDR3 protein. Of about 720,000 distinct CDR3 sequences listed, about 17% were seen once; the top ten hold around 17%. Specimen: blood. The origin of the receptors is a woman between 45 and 60 years old with Graves' hyperthyroidism that later progressed to Graves' ophthalmopathy.

This rearrangement joins TRBV2 to TRBJ1-3; D call uncertain. V lost 7 bases and J 0 bases, leaving 10 bases between the germline ends. Germline V gene lookup returns CDR1 SNHLY and CDR2 FYNNEI. The CDR3 has 14 residues. Here the CDR3 reads CASKGESSGNTIYF. CDR3 sequence (DNA): TGTGCCAGCAAGGGTGAGAGCTCTGGAAACACCATATATTTT. The full variable domain, rest sourced from reference TRBV2 and TRBJ1-3, is EPEVTQTPSHQVTQMGQEVILRCVPISNHLYFYWYRQILGQKVEFLVSFYNNEISEKSEIFDDQFSVERPDGSNFTLKIRSTKLEDSAMYFCASKGESSGNTIYFGEGSWLTVV.

V and J are TRBV9 and TRBJ2-3, with 8 bases that match TRBD2. CDR3 length: 15 amino acids. Germline assignment: CDR1 SGDLS and CDR2 YYNGEE. J gave up 5 bases and V 0 bases, and 5 bases lay outside the gene matches. For the CDR3, the DNA is TGTGCCAGCAGCGTAGATGGTAGCGGGGTAGATACGCAGTATTTT. Translation: CASSVDGSGVDTQYF.

In its sample, this clonotype was seen many times. The V gene is TRBV3-1, the J gene TRBJ2-7; D possibly uses TRBD1 or TRBD2 (5 bases each). The V and J ends lost 0 bases and 2 bases respectively, with 17 bases between them. Germline V lookup: CDR1 LGHDT, CDR2 YNNKEL (reference sequence). CDR3 length: 17 amino acids. The CDR3, as DNA: TGTGCCAGCAGCCAAGATGCCCCCACGGGGCCCACCTACGAGCAGTACTTC. Translation: CASSQDAPTGPTYEQYF.

The rearrangement links TRBV7-2 to TRBJ2-1; D gene unclear. This CDR3 contains 10 residues. Trimming took off 5 bases at V and 7 bases at J, with 3 bases between the two ends. CDR1 is SGHTA and CDR2 is FQGNSA in the germline V gene. CDR3 sequence reads: CASSKNEQFF. The CDR3 DNA reads TGTGCCAGCAGCAAAAATGAGCAGTTCTTC. The variable domain in full, with the rest retrieved from reference TRBV7-2 and TRBJ2-1, is GAGVSQSPSNKVTEKGKDVELRCDPISGHTALYWYRQSLGQGLEFLIYFQGNSAPDKSGLPSDRFSAERTGGSVSTLTIQRTQQEDSAVYLCASSKNEQFFGPGTRLTVL.

This clonotype was counted ten times or more. This chain's CDR3 is CASSVTSGGTDTQYF. For the CDR3, the DNA is TGCGCCAGCAGTGTGACTAGCGGGGGCACAGATACGCAGTATTTT. The chain employs TRBV10-2 and TRBJ2-3; 11 nucleotides align to TRBD2. CDR3 length: 15 amino acids. CDR1 is WSHSY and CDR2 is SAAADI in the germline V gene. After removal of 4 bases from V and 1 base from J, the junction contained 1 base not matched to a gene.

In this sample, this clonotype turned up many times. The chain combines TRBV27 with TRBJ1-2, with 8 positions matching TRBD1. From germline, CDR1 is MNHEY and CDR2 SMNVEV (reference sequence). Trimming removed 9 bases from V and 5 bases from J; junction bases left unmatched: 8. This CDR3 has 13 residues. This CDR3 reads CASGQGGGYGYTF. DNA for the CDR3: TGTGCCAGTGGACAGGGAGGTGGATATGGCTACACCTTC.

For this clonotype: One base away lies a much larger clone, so this may be a sequencing read error. V usage is TRBV18 and J usage is TRBJ2-5; D gene uncertain. This CDR3 region has 13 residues. Trimming took 6 bases from V and 5 from J, leaving 13 bases between them. Per the germline V gene, CDR1 is KGHSH and CDR2 is LQKENI. This CDR3 is CASSHRSGETQYF. The CDR3 DNA sequence: TGTGCCAGCTCGCACCGCAGTGGGGAGACCCAGTACTTC.

V usage is TRBV7-8 and J usage is TRBJ1-6; no clear D. The germline V and J ends were trimmed by 8 bases and 3 bases, with 17 bases remaining between them. From germline, CDR1 is SGHVS and CDR2 FQNEAQ. This CDR3 spans 16 amino acids. Here the CDR3 DNA reads TGTGCCAGCGGTAAAGAGGCAGCGATCTATAATTCACCCCTCCACTTT. Residues: CASGKEAAIYNSPLHF.

This clonotype came up many times. V usage is TRBV20-1 and J usage is TRBJ2-3; 11 bases map to TRBD2. CDR3 size: 14 residues. Trimming removed 6 bases from V and 4 bases from J; junction bases left unmatched: 6. Germline CDR1 DFQATT, CDR2 SNEGSKA (reference sequence). The chain's CDR3 is CSASTSGVSDTQYF. In nucleotides, the CDR3 is TGCAGTGCGTCGACTAGCGGGGTATCAGATACGCAGTATTTT.

This chain links TRBV20-1 with TRBJ2-3; D uncertain. Germline V gene sequence: CDR1 DFQATT, CDR2 SNEGSKA (reference sequence). V dropped 4 bases and J dropped 2 bases, with 7 bases sitting between them. The CDR3 is made up of 12 amino acids. CDR3 region: CSATDPTDTQYF. The DNA of the CDR3 is TGCAGTGCTACGGATCCCACAGATACGCAGTATTTT.

The table lists this clonotype with many counts. This chain uses TRBV27 with TRBJ1-5, with D perhaps TRBD1 (5 bases). V lost 6 bases and J lost 4, with 16 bases in between. The CDR3 has 15 amino acids. The germline V gene has CDR1 MNHEY and CDR2 SMNVEV (reference sequence). The CDR3 region has the DNA TGTGCCAGCAGAACAGGACGGGGAGGGAATCAGCCCCAGCATTTT. Encoded protein: CASRTGRGGNQPQHF.

The chain employs TRBV6-5 and TRBJ1-2; no reliable D call. The CDR3 runs 14 residues. V shed 3 bases and J shed 0 bases, with 8 bases lying between them. Germline V gene data show CDR1 as MNHEY and CDR2 as SVGAGI. The CDR3 DNA sequence: TGTGCCAGCAGTTATCAGAGGCCTAACTATGGCTACACCTTC. Protein product: CASSYQRPNYGYTF.

The table lists this clonotype with a few counts. This rearrangement joins TRBV7-3 to TRBJ1-5; 7 bases fit TRBD1. Germline CDR1 SGHTA, CDR2 FQGTGA. J lost 4 bases, V lost 2 bases, and 11 bases had no gene match. The CDR3 is 17 residues long. This CDR3 is CASSLETGTAPNQPQHF. The CDR3 region has the DNA TGTGCCAGCAGCTTAGAGACCGGGACAGCCCCTAATCAGCCCCAGCATTTT.

The chain uses TRBV7-6 and TRBJ2-2; TRBD1 matches 8 bases. Germline loops: CDR1 SGHVS, CDR2 FNYEAQ. This CDR3 contains 17 residues. V lost 4 bases and J lost 2; bases outside the gene matches: 9. The CDR3 region is CASSSRSTGANTGELFF. The CDR3 coding sequence is TGTGCCAGCAGCTCACGCTCGACAGGGGCCAACACCGGGGAGCTGTTTTTT.